This T cell receptor beta chain was retrieved from a study of shared clonotypes between healthy human individuals (dated by TCRdb to the early 2020s). Concerning the study at large: The cohort included three men and two women between 18 and 49 years of age. Per donor, three plates each were used for CD4 naive and CD4 memory, two for CD8 naive, and one for CD8 memory. The study deeply sequenced blood TCR repertoires of five healthy adults to estimate repertoire size and the extent of clonotype sharing between individuals. Libraries were prepared and TCR repertoires were sequenced by different laboratories using diverse techniques, in order to increase sequencing depth and limit assay-specific biases. Per donor, leukapheresis produced somewhere between about 0.94 and 10 billion PBMCs.

Using the deep immunoSEQ assay, TCR CDR3 regions were amplified from genomic DNA by multiplex PCR. Extracted genomic DNA from each cell subset was spread evenly across all wells of several immunoSEQ 96-well plates, with each plate serving as a replicate. For sorted subsets, approximately 200 ng of genomic DNA, equivalent to roughly 33,000 T cell genomes, went into each replicate PCR. The purified libraries were quantified using a Qubit 3.0 fluorometer, sized with a Bioanalyzer 2100, and then quantified again using the KAPA Library Quantification kit. Every immunoSEQ 96-well plate was sequenced on a separate single-read 150-cycle Illumina NextSeq 550 flow cell. On the authors' methods: Because the immunoSEQ output held only junctional sequences and lacked quality scores, the filtering could not match the filtering applied to full-length reads. To assign V/J genes and CDR3, sequences were annotated against IMGT germline references using PyIR, a Python wrapper for IgBLAST v1.9. Any read was removed if the V/J assignment was weak (E-value above 1e-6), the CDR3 was missing, or the read contained stop codons, out-of-frame junctions, or ambiguous translated residues. V3J clonotypes were defined as sequences sharing an identical inferred V gene, J gene, and CDR3 amino acid sequence. The percentage overlap between two repertoires was calculated by dividing the number of shared unique clonotypes by the size of the smaller repertoire. Repertoire richness was assessed with RTK rarefaction, the Chao1 estimator, and Recon v2.1 estimates of unobserved clonotypes. For all TCRbeta clonotypes obtained by the gDNA method from a few donors, generation probabilities were computed with OLGA. What TCRdb holds here is the immuneACCESS table cut down to in-frame rearrangements. Part of the clones is not present; checked against another copy, under half of the missing clones reflect an unresolved V gene, and the others are unexplained. The V and J calls and clone size were taken over from that table, and D and trimming were inferred from the DNA. This sample lists approximately 340,000 clones; under 80% were detected once. The ten largest clones take up around a tenth of the sample.

Findings and caveats that apply to the study as a whole: Sharing across four donors was observed for roughly 5% of naive CD4, about 4% of naive CD8, over 2% of memory CD4, and around 0.42% of memory CD8 clonotypes. Sampling was restricted to blood, and TCR repertoires in tissue are likely to differ from TCR repertoires in blood. Pairwise subsampling led to the expectation that sequencing depth would affect the degree of clonotype sharing among donors. Compared with non-shared clonotypes, the clonotypes found in all four sorted-subset donors had higher generation probabilities. The small number of donors limited the genetic and exposure-history diversity represented. Incomplete sequencing was indicated by rarefaction of sorted-subset datasets, despite the large sequencing depth. Naive subsets generally had larger estimated clonotype richness than memory subsets did.

With respect to this clone: This clone's antigen is unknown. A much larger clone differs from this one at a single base, so this may be a read error.

The donors were healthy, HIV-negative adults with no recently reported acute infections or vaccinations. Every donor was a Caucasian adult residing in Nashville, Tennessee, USA. CD4+ T cells were enriched through magnetic negative selection, after which naive cells were positively selected on CD45RA and the remaining negative fraction served as the memory subset. Blood was obtained by leukapheresis, after which PBMCs were separated by Ficoll-Histopaque density gradient centrifugation and cryopreserved in liquid nitrogen vapor phase. Analytical flow cytometry was used to check the purity and quantity of each magnetically sorted T cell population. From each sorted fraction, genomic DNA was isolated and quantified by UV absorbance on a Nanodrop 2000c. Material for sequencing was memory CD4+ T cells sorted from blood. The cell subset or site label for this specimen denotes: CD45RA-negative fraction. The clonotype originates from a man in his thirties or forties in good health.

The CDR3 loop reads CASSQDITGARYF. The nucleotide sequence is TGCGCCAGCAGCCAAGATATAACGGGCGCACGGTACTTC. The rearrangement joined TRBV4-3 to TRBJ2-7; a confident D gene designation cannot be given. Sequences LGHNA (CDR1) and YSLEER (CDR2) are obtained from the germline V gene. The CDR3 spans 13 residues, from the cysteine through the phenylalanine. The read is trimmed to its CDR3 DNA, 39 bases read in frame from base 1. V is cut by 0 bases and J by 12 bases, and the space between the germline ends is 15 bases.